The 30 T cell receptor beta chains presented below share a single source sample, sequenced in a study of blood T cells in healthy people across ages. Primers used in a second PCR of about 6 to 11 cycles were a sample-barcoded 5' primer and a J-beta primer mix. TCRdb itself ran the 5' RACE reads through MiXCR, one entry per CDR3 protein. The sample holds 550,000 to 650,000 distinct CDR3 sequences; roughly 31% are singletons and the top ten take 15% to 17%. Sequencing was performed on blood. The receptors shown here come from a woman of 80 years or more in good health.

Turning to this clonotype: A single base separates this from a much larger clone, so it may be a read error. The chain employs TRBV7-6 and TRBJ2-5, with TRBD2 identical over 10 bases. Germline V gene data show CDR1 as SGHVS and CDR2 as FNYEAQ. This CDR3 contains 13 residues. The ends lost 8 bases at V and 11 bases at J; junction bases unmatched: 11. CDR3 sequence (DNA): TGTGCCAGCGGACAGCGGGGGGGACGGGAGCAGTACTTC. Translating it yields CASGQRGGREQYF. Full variable domain (remainder filled in from reference TRBV7-6 and TRBJ2-5): GAGVSQSPRYKVTKRGQDVALRCDPISGHVSLYWYRQALGQGPEFLTYFNYEAQQDKSGLPNDRFSAERPEGSISTLTIQRTEQRDSAMYRCASGQRGGREQYFGPGTRLLVL.

This clonotype was detected only once. A much larger clone is a single base away; this may be a read error. V and J are TRBV11-2 and TRBJ2-1; 10 positions match TRBD2. Germline V CDR1 and CDR2: SGHAT, FQNNGV. This CDR3 is built from 15 residues. The CDR3 DNA sequence: TGTGCCGGCAGCGGGAGGGGGGCTTCCTACAATGAGCAGTTCTTC. It is translated as CAGSGRGASYNEQFF.

This clonotype showed up just a few times. V and J are TRBV6-5 and TRBJ1-6; TRBD1 agrees at 8 bases. The V gene's germline CDR1 is MNHEY and CDR2 SVGAGI. V dropped 7 bases and J dropped 7; count of bases not matched to a gene: 9. The CDR3 contains 15 residues. DNA of the CDR3: TGTGCCAGCAAAACAGGGGGACAACGGAATTCACCCCTCCACTTT. This gives the protein CASKTGGQRNSPLHF.

This clonotype was observed many times. This chain uses TRBV20-1 with TRBJ2-3; D gene ambiguous. The germline V and J ends were trimmed by 3 bases and 4 bases, with 5 bases remaining between them. CDR3 length: 11 residues. Looked up from germline, CDR1 is DFQATT and CDR2 is SNEGSKA (reference sequence). CDR3 coding DNA: TGCAGTGCTAGTTGGGCAGATACGCAGTATTTT. This sequence encodes CSASWADTQYF.

This clonotype was detected a few times. The rearrangement links TRBV6-5 to TRBJ2-6, with TRBD1 identical over 9 bases. The V gene's germline CDR1 is MNHEY and CDR2 SVGAGI. After removal of 8 bases from V and 0 bases from J, the junction contained 5 bases not matched to a gene. This CDR3 has 16 amino acids. CDR3 sequence reads: CASGGQGYSGANVLTF. The CDR3, as DNA: TGTGCCAGCGGGGGACAGGGCTACTCTGGGGCCAACGTCCTGACTTTC.

Written as DNA, the CDR3 is TGTGCCAGCAGTTTATGGGCGTCGAAAGGTGGCTACACCTTC. Translation gives CASSLWASKGGYTF. The J gene is TRBJ1-2, the V gene TRBV28; D unclear. V was clipped by 0 bases and J by 7 bases, with 12 bases between them. The length of the CDR3 is 14 residues. Germline CDR1 MDHEN, CDR2 SYDVKM.

This clonotype appeared a few times. CDR3 in DNA: TGTGCCAGCAACACAAACTATGGCTACACCTTC. It is translated as CASNTNYGYTF. The J gene is TRBJ1-2, the V gene TRBV6-1; no reliable D call. Germline V gene sequence: CDR1 MNHNS, CDR2 SASEGT. The CDR3 totals 11 residues. V lost 7 bases and J lost 2, with 5 bases in between.

The chain links TRBV6-1 to TRBJ1-3, with D hard to call. The V end was cut by 0 bases, the J end by 1 base, with 10 bases between. The length of the CDR3 is 16 residues. Germline assignment: CDR1 MNHNS and CDR2 SASEGT. The CDR3 here is CASSEAWYASGNTIYF. The CDR3 DNA follows: TGTGCCAGCAGTGAAGCCTGGTATGCTTCTGGAAACACCATATATTTT.

As for this clonotype: A much larger clone lies one base from this, so it may be a read error. The CDR3 region is CANSLDRGVNQPQHF. CDR3 nucleotide sequence: TGTGCCAACAGCTTAGACAGGGGGGTCAATCAGCCCCAGCATTTT. The rearrangement uses TRBV7-8 and TRBJ1-5, with TRBD1 matching over 9 bases. Germline CDR1 is SGHVS and CDR2 is FQNEAQ. The CDR3 has 15 residues. Together with reference TRBV7-8 and TRBJ1-5, the CDR3 gives the full variable domain: GAGVSQSPRYKVAKRGQDVALRCDPISGHVSLFWYQQALGQGPEFLTYFQNEAQLDKSGLPSDRFFAERPEGSVSTLKIQRTQQEDSAVYLCANSLDRGVNQPQHFGDGTRLSIL.

V gene TRBV9 combines with J gene TRBJ1-5, with D perhaps matching TRBD1 (5 bases). The CDR3 spans 14 residues. V was shortened by 0 bases and J by 6 bases, with 10 bases between the two germline ends. Germline-derived CDR1 and CDR2 are SGDLS and YYNGEE. CDR3 sequence (DNA): TGTGCCAGCAGCGTAGGGGGGGATTTTCAGCCCCAGCATTTT. Its translation: CASSVGGDFQPQHF.

This clonotype was observed at least ten times. Written as DNA, the CDR3 is TGTGCCAGCCTAATGAACACTGAAGCTTTCTTT. This translates into CASLMNTEAFF. V gene TRBV6-6 combines with J gene TRBJ1-1; D is undetermined. Germline assignment: CDR1 MNHNY and CDR2 SVGAGI (reference sequence). This CDR3 is built from 11 residues. Trimming removed 8 bases at V and 0 bases at J, with 4 bases between.

This clonotype appeared many times. The V call is TRBV3-1, the J call TRBJ1-2, with a weak D call TRBD1 (6 bases). The CDR3 is made up of 14 amino acids. Germline lookup yields CDR1 LGHDT and CDR2 YNNKEL (reference sequence). With 5 bases removed from V and 6 bases from J, the gap between germline ends came to 16 bases. The CDR3 coding sequence is TGTGCCAGCAGCGGCTCGCAACAGGGTGATGGCTACACCTTC. Its translation is CASSGSQQGDGYTF.

There are many counts of this clonotype. The chain is built from TRBV18 and TRBJ2-3; TRBD1 might be the D (6 bases). In germline, CDR1 is KGHSH, CDR2 LQKENI. CDR3 length: 15 amino acids. V lost 0 bases to trimming and J lost 4 bases, with 11 bases between them. The CDR3, as DNA: TGTGCCAGCTCACCACCCGTCGGACAGTCAGATACGCAGTATTTT. Translated, it gives CASSPPVGQSDTQYF.

This clonotype was detected ten times or more. The chain uses TRBV12-3 or TRBV12-4 and TRBJ2-5, with D tentatively TRBD1 (6 bases). This CDR3 spans 13 amino acids. V was pared by 7 bases and J by 2 bases, with 11 bases between. CDR3 in amino acids: CASNNREQETQYF. Here the CDR3 DNA reads TGTGCCAGCAACAACAGGGAACAAGAGACCCAGTACTTC.

The V and J genes are TRBV20-1 and TRBJ2-1; 12 positions match TRBD2. The trim removed 3 bases at V and 7 bases at J, leaving 7 bases unmatched. Germline lookup yields CDR1 DFQATT and CDR2 SNEGSKA (reference sequence). CDR3 length: 15 residues. This CDR3 is CSASRLAGEGNEQFF. In DNA form, the CDR3 reads TGCAGTGCTAGCCGACTAGCGGGAGAAGGGAATGAGCAGTTCTTC.

The V gene is TRBV7-2, the J gene TRBJ2-1; TRBD1 agrees at 7 bases. After removal of 1 base from V and 9 bases from J, the junction contained 12 bases not matched to a gene. The germline CDR1 and CDR2 sequences are SGHTA and FQGNSA. This CDR3 is built from 16 residues. The CDR3 bases are TGTGCCAGCAGCTTAGAGGGGGCTAGTGGGGCTGTTGAGCAGTTCTTC. Its protein is CASSLEGASGAVEQFF. Together with reference TRBV7-2 and TRBJ2-1, the CDR3 gives the full variable domain: GAGVSQSPSNKVTEKGKDVELRCDPISGHTALYWYRQSLGQGLEFLIYFQGNSAPDKSGLPSDRFSAERTGGSVSTLTIQRTQQEDSAVYLCASSLEGASGAVEQFFGPGTRLTVL.

Regarding this clonotype: An end of the junction differs from the germline gene, which may be a read error. The chain uses TRBV7-2 and TRBJ1-5; TRBD1 matches at 8 bases. The CDR3 consists of 17 residues. CDR1 and CDR2 (germline): SGHTA, FQGNSA. The DNA of the CDR3 is TGTGCCGGCAGCCGTAAGTCGAGGACAGGGCTGGATCAGCCCCAGCATTTT. It encodes CAGSRKSRTGLDQPQHF.

On this clonotype: One end of the junction varies from germline; a read error may be responsible. The chain is built from TRBV5-6 and TRBJ1-5; D not resolved. CDR3 size: 14 residues. Germline-derived CDR1 and CDR2 are SGHDT and YYEEEE. CDR3 residues: CASSLAGFVQPRHF. The CDR3 region has the DNA TGTGCCAGCAGCTTGGCCGGGTTCGTCCAGCCCCGGCATTTT. The variable domain in full, with the rest retrieved from reference TRBV5-6 and TRBJ1-5, is DAGVTQSPTHLIKTRGQQVTLRCSPKSGHDTVSWYQQALGQGPQFIFQYYEEEERQRGNFPDRFSGHQFPNYSSELNVNALLLGDSALYLCASSLAGFVQPRHFGDGTRLSIL.

V gene TRBV7-2 combines with J gene TRBJ1-4, with a possible D match to TRBD1 (6 bases). V was clipped by 0 bases and J by 8 bases, with 16 bases between them. Germline values: CDR1 SGHTA, CDR2 FQGNSA. CDR3 length equals 16 residues. CDR3 DNA: TGTGCCAGCAGCTTAGCATCTACAGGGATAGGAGAAAAACTGTTTTTT. This translates into CASSLASTGIGEKLFF. Variable domain in full (rest from reference TRBV7-2 and TRBJ1-4): GAGVSQSPSNKVTEKGKDVELRCDPISGHTALYWYRQSLGQGLEFLIYFQGNSAPDKSGLPSDRFSAERTGGSVSTLTIQRTQQEDSAVYLCASSLASTGIGEKLFFGSGTQLSVL.

The CDR3 DNA follows: TGCAGTGCTGCGGGGGGCCTAACCTCCTACAATGAGCAGTTCTTC. It encodes CSAAGGLTSYNEQFF. The V gene is TRBV20-1, the J gene TRBJ2-1, with 8 positions matching TRBD2. V was clipped by 5 bases and J by 0 bases; unmatched bases: 6. Germline V gene lookup returns CDR1 DFQATT and CDR2 SNEGSKA (reference sequence). The CDR3 runs to 15 residues.

CDR3 sequence (DNA): TGCGCCAGCAGCTTGGAACAGGGGGCGTCTGGGGCCAACGTCCTGACTTTC. This gives the protein CASSLEQGASGANVLTF. The genes are TRBV5-1 and TRBJ2-6; TRBD1 aligns across 9 bases. V gave up 0 bases and J gave up 1 base; unmatched junction bases: 2. From germline, CDR1 is SGHRS and CDR2 YFSETQ. This CDR3 comprises 17 residues.

Details on this clonotype: As the CDR3 is not closed by the conserved phenylalanine or tryptophan, this likely results from a read error. This rearrangement joins TRBV5-6 to TRBJ2-3, with D perhaps matching TRBD1 (5 bases). The germline CDR1 and CDR2 sequences are SGHDT and YYEEEE. CDR3 size: 15 residues. CDR3 sequence: CANSNWGKNTDTQYL. As DNA, the CDR3 is TGTGCCAACAGCAACTGGGGCAAGAACACAGATACGCAGTATCTT.

This clonotype occurred many times. The gene calls are TRBV7-3 and TRBJ2-1; the match to TRBD2 covers 10 bases. The junction had 6 bases not matched to a gene; V was cut back by 5 bases and J by 8 bases. There are 14 residues in the CDR3. CDR1 SGHTA and CDR2 FQGTGA come from the germline V gene. The CDR3 DNA is TGTGCCAGCAGCCGAGCGGGGGGGCACGATGAGCAGTTCTTC. Protein: CASSRAGGHDEQFF.

Turning to this clonotype: A read error may produce the germline difference seen at one junction end. The rearrangement joins TRBV19 to TRBJ2-7, with TRBD1 as a possible D gene (5 bases). The germline V gene encodes CDR1 LNHDA and CDR2 SQIVND (reference sequence). The CDR3 spans 13 residues. The CDR3 DNA sequence: TGTACCAGGAGTATTACAGGTTTCGACGAGCAGTACTTC. This codes for CTRSITGFDEQYF. Full variable domain (missing parts from reference TRBV19 and TRBJ2-7): DGGITQSPKYLFRKEGQNVTLSCEQNLNHDAMYWYRQDPGQGLRLIYYSQIVNDFQKGDIAEGYSVSREKKESFPLTVTSAQKNPTAFYLCTRSITGFDEQYFGPGTRLTVT.

There are many counts of this clonotype. This rearrangement joins TRBV18 to TRBJ2-7, with 9 bases lining up with TRBD1. CDR1 and CDR2 (germline): KGHSH, LQKENI. V trimming: 3 bases; J trimming: 7 bases; junction bases outside the gene matches: 16. The CDR3 totals 17 residues. The CDR3 reads CASSPLKGQGKAGEQYF. CDR3 sequence (DNA): TGTGCCAGCTCACCCCTGAAGGGACAGGGAAAAGCAGGGGAGCAGTACTTC.

On this clonotype: A read error may be the cause here, since a much bigger clone is one base away. The gene calls are TRBV9 and TRBJ2-7, with D perhaps being TRBD1 or TRBD2 (5 bases each). CDR1 SGDLS and CDR2 YYNGEE come from the germline V gene. The CDR3 contains 15 residues. The CDR3: CVSSVGTGASYEQYF. The CDR3 DNA follows: TGTGTCAGCAGCGTAGGGACGGGTGCTTCCTACGAGCAGTACTTC. The whole variable domain, filled in from reference TRBV9 and TRBJ2-7, reads DSGVTQTPKHLITATGQRVTLRCSPRSGDLSVYWYQQSLDQGLQFLIQYYNGEERAKGNILERFSAQQFPDLHSELNLSSLELGDSALYFCVSSVGTGASYEQYFGPGTRLTVT.

In the case of this clonotype: A much larger clone sits a single nucleotide away, making a read error possible. This chain links TRBV28 with TRBJ2-5; no clear D gene. CDR3 size: 14 residues. Trimming stripped 3 bases from V and 11 bases from J, with 19 bases between. Germline lookup yields CDR1 MDHEN and CDR2 SYDVKM. CDR3 in amino acids: CASSFDPSAYKQYF. CDR3 coding DNA: TGTGCCAGCAGTTTTGACCCGTCCGCCTACAAGCAGTACTTC. The full variable domain, in which reference TRBV28 and TRBJ2-5 provide the parts outside the CDR3, is DVKVTQSSRYLVKRTGEKVFLECVQDMDHENMFWYRQDPGLGLRLIYFSYDVKMKEKGDIPEGYSVSREKKERFSLILESASTNQTSMYLCASSFDPSAYKQYFGPGTRLLVL.

This clonotype was recorded at least ten times. The chain recombines TRBV18 with TRBJ1-2; tentative D call: TRBD1 (5 bases). Germline values: CDR1 KGHSH, CDR2 LQKENI. The CDR3 sequence is 12 residues long. Trimming left V 1 base short and J 10 bases short, with 10 bases between. The CDR3 is CASSPRGEDYTF. The CDR3 nucleotides read TGTGCCAGCTCACCACGGGGGGAGGACTACACCTTC.

This clonotype was observed many times. The chain joins TRBV5-1 to TRBJ1-1; 7 bases fit TRBD1. The CDR3 sequence is 15 residues long. The germline CDR1 and CDR2 sequences are SGHRS and YFSETQ. With 5 bases clipped from V and 0 bases from J, the junction kept 7 bases outside the gene matches. CDR3 nucleotides: TGCGCCAGCAGGGAGTCGGGACAGCTGAACACTGAAGCTTTCTTT. As protein: CASRESGQLNTEAFF.

V gene TRBV5-6 combines with J gene TRBJ1-4; 9 bases agree with TRBD1. The germline V gene encodes CDR1 SGHDT and CDR2 YYEEEE. This CDR3 is built from 15 residues. The J segment lost 8 bases and the V segment lost 0 bases, leaving 5 bases of the junction unmatched. CDR3 protein: CASSLGGTGYEKLFF. CDR3 bases: TGTGCCAGCAGCTTGGGGGGGACAGGGTACGAAAAACTGTTTTTT.